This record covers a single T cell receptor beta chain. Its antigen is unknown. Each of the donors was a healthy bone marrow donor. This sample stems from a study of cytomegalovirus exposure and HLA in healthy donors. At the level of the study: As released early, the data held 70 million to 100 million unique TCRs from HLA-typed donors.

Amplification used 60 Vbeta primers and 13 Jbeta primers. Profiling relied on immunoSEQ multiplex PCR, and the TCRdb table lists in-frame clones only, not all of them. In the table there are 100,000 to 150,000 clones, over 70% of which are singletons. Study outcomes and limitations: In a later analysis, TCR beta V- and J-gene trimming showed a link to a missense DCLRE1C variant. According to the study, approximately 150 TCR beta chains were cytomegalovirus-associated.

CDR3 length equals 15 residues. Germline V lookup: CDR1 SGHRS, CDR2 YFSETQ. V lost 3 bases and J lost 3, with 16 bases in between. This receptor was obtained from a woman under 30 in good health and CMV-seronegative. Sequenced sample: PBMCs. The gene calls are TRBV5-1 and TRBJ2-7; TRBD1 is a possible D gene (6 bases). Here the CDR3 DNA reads TGCGCCAGCAGCTCCATCTGGGACACTGGCTACGAGCAGTACTTC. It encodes CASSSIWDTGYEQYF.